This T cell receptor beta chain was identified in a study of T-cell reconstitution after alpha-beta-depleted transplantation in children. This CDR3 region has 15 residues. V lost 5 bases, J lost 3 bases, and 5 bases stayed unmatched. Germline lookup yields CDR1 SGHVS and CDR2 FQNEAQ. This clonotype was observed at least ten times. Unique molecular identifiers were incorporated when the TCRbeta library was constructed. TCRdb re-derived calls from the PCR reads in MiXCR, one entry per CDR3 protein. Counted here are about 610,000 distinct CDR3 sequences, about 10% occurring once; the ten biggest clones make up roughly 4%.

This receptor was taken from a human donor who donated a stem cell graft to a child with acute myeloid leukemia. The sample was PBMCs from the stem cell graft donor, taken from the stem cell graft. The gene calls are TRBV7-8 and TRBJ1-2; 11 nucleotides align to TRBD1. The chain's CDR3 is CASSHRTGGDYGYTF. The CDR3 coding sequence is TGTGCCAGCAGCCATAGGACAGGGGGCGACTATGGCTACACCTTC.